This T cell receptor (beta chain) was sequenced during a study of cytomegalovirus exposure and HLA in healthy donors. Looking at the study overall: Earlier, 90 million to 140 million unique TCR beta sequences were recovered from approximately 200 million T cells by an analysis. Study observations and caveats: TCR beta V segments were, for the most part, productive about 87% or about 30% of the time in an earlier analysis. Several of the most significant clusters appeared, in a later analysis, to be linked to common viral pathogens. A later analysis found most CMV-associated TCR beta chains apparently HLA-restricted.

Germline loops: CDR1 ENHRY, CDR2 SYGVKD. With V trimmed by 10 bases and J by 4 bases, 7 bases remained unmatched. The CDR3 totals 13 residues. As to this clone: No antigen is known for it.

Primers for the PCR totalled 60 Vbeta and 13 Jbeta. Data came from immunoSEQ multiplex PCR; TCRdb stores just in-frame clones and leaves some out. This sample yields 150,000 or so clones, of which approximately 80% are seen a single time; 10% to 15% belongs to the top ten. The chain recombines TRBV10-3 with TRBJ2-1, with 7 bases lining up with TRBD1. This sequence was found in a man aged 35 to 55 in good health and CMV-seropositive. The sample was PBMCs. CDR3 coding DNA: TGTGCCACCCAGGGGGACCCTTACAATGAGCAGTTCTTC. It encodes CATQGDPYNEQFF.